The 19 T cell receptor beta chains below all came from one sample that was sequenced in a study of blood T cells in healthy people across ages (dated by TCRdb to about 2015). The library was obtained by 5' RACE. The instrument was an Illumina HiSeq 2500. A second PCR of roughly 6 to 12 cycles was performed with a sample-barcoded 5' primer and a J-beta primer mix. In-frame beta chains were kept once TCRdb had trimmed the public reads at Q25 with fastp and called clones with MiXCR. Each record represents a unique CDR3 protein, reported with the most common genes and DNA among its rows. The sample records 2 million or so distinct CDR3 sequences, around 48% of which are singletons. The ten most abundant clones make up roughly 2.1% of the sample. What was sequenced was blood. These receptors were collected from a woman in her thirties or forties in good health.

This clonotype occurred a few times. The J gene is TRBJ2-1, the V gene TRBV6-2 or TRBV6-3; D perhaps matches TRBD2 (6 bases). The CDR3 totals 12 residues. Germline V lookup: CDR1 MNHEY, CDR2 SVGEGT. Trimming shortened V by 7 bases and J by 10 bases, and 14 bases separated the two germline ends. In nucleotides, the CDR3 is TGTGCCAGCAATGCGGGGATGGGGGAGCAGTTCTTC. Its protein product is CASNAGMGEQFF.

A word on this clonotype: The junction departs from the called germline gene at one end, perhaps through a read error. V and J are TRBV5-1 and TRBJ2-7; 7 bases map to TRBD1. Germline values: CDR1 SGHRS, CDR2 YFSETQ. The CDR3 covers 16 residues. The CDR3 DNA is TGCGCCAGCGCGCTCCGACAGGGAGCCAGCTCCGACGAACAGTACTTC. Translating it yields CASALRQGASSDEQYF. Together with reference TRBV5-1 and TRBJ2-7, the CDR3 gives the full variable domain: KAGVTQTPRYLIKTRGQQVTLSCSPISGHRSVSWYQQTPGQGLQFLFEYFSETQRNKGNFPGRFSGRQFSNSRSEMNVSTLELGDSALYLCASALRQGASSDEQYFGPGTRLTVT.

The V call is TRBV20-1, the J call TRBJ2-4; D uncertain. CDR3 length equals 14 residues. In germline, CDR1 is DFQATT, CDR2 SNEGSKA (reference sequence). With 5 bases removed from V and 1 base from J, the gap between germline ends came to 12 bases. The CDR3 sequence: CSALGIRAKNIQYF. CDR3 bases: TGCAGTGCTCTTGGGATCAGGGCCAAAAACATTCAGTACTTC.

V usage is TRBV7-9 and J usage is TRBJ2-5, with a possible D match to TRBD2 (5 bases). The CDR3 runs to 16 residues. The germline V gene encodes CDR1 SEHNR and CDR2 FQNEAQ (reference sequence). Trimming removed 2 bases from V and 2 bases from J, with 15 bases in between. This CDR3 is CASSLSRGLIQETQYF. CDR3 in DNA: TGTGCCAGCAGCTTATCTCGCGGGTTGATACAAGAGACCCAGTACTTC.

In its sample, this clonotype was seen a few times. The rearrangement uses TRBV6-6 and TRBJ1-2; no firm D call. The CDR3 has 14 amino acids. The germline V and J ends were trimmed by 2 bases and 4 bases, with 11 bases remaining between them. CDR1 and CDR2 (germline): MNHNY, SVGAGI (reference sequence). CDR3 DNA sequence: TGTGCCAGCAGTTACGATGCGGCCCTCTATGGCTACACCTTC. It specifies CASSYDAALYGYTF.

As DNA, the CDR3 is TGTGCCAGCAGCCAAGCTAGGACGACGGACGAGCAGTACTTC. This codes for CASSQARTTDEQYF. The chain carries TRBV3-1 and TRBJ2-5, with no clear D. The J call may not be correct, given that the DNA end is closer to TRBJ2-7. CDR3 length: 14 residues. Germline CDR1 and CDR2: LGHDT and YNNKEL (reference sequence).

V is TRBV20-1 and J is TRBJ2-5; TRBD1 or TRBD2 may be the D gene (5 bases each). Germline values: CDR1 DFQATT, CDR2 SNEGSKA (reference sequence). The CDR3 sequence is 17 residues long. Trimming pared 0 bases from V and 1 base from J, leaving 18 bases between. DNA for the CDR3: TGCAGTGCTAGAGATGCTGGTTCAGAGGGGCTCCAAGAGACCCAGTACTTC. It translates to CSARDAGSEGLQETQYF.

This clonotype was observed a few times. The chain couples TRBV2 to TRBJ1-1; D ambiguous. This CDR3 is built from 11 residues. Trimming removed 1 base from V and 4 bases from J, with 1 base in between. Germline V gene data show CDR1 as SNHLY and CDR2 as FYNNEI. CDR3 amino acids: CASSEGTEAFF. CDR3 in DNA: TGTGCCAGCAGTGAAGGCACTGAAGCTTTCTTT.

To note about this clonotype: At one end the junction does not follow the germline gene, possibly because of a read error. V usage is TRBV4-2 and J usage is TRBJ1-5; D uncertain. The CDR3 covers 17 residues. Germline V lookup: CDR1 LGHNA, CDR2 YNFKEQ. This chain's CDR3 is CASSQDQLEYSNQLQHF. DNA for the CDR3: TGTGCCAGCAGCCAAGATCAGCTAGAATATAGCAATCAGCTCCAGCATTTT.

The chain links TRBV20-1 to TRBJ1-2; no clear D gene. The CDR3 runs 11 residues. Trimming took 2 bases from V and 13 from J, leaving 14 bases between them. CDR1 and CDR2 from the germline V gene are DFQATT and SNEGSKA (reference sequence). CDR3 in amino acids: CSARSPRKITF. CDR3 coding DNA: TGCAGTGCTAGATCGCCCCGCAAGATCACCTTC.

This clonotype showed up just a few times. The chain is built from TRBV4-3 and TRBJ2-3; D ambiguous. Trimming took 1 base from V and 9 from J, leaving 14 bases between them. The CDR3 is made up of 14 amino acids. Germline values: CDR1 LGHNA, CDR2 YSLEER. The CDR3 DNA is TGCGCCAGCAGCCAAGGCCCTCAGGAGTCGACGCAGTATTTT. Translated: CASSQGPQESTQYF.

This clonotype showed up just once. The chain joins TRBV24-1 to TRBJ2-7; D is undetermined. The CDR3 consists of 11 residues. Germline loops: CDR1 KGHDR, CDR2 SFDVKD. With 5 bases removed from V and 7 bases from J, the gap between germline ends came to 8 bases. CDR3 residues: CATSVNNEQYF. The CDR3 nucleotides are TGTGCCACCAGTGTCAACAATGAGCAGTACTTC.

The J gene is TRBJ2-7, the V gene TRBV5-1; tentative D call: TRBD2 (6 bases). The better agreement between TRBJ2-5 and the DNA end casts doubt on the J call. CDR3 length: 15 residues. Germline loops: CDR1 SGHRS, CDR2 YFSETQ. CDR3 in amino acids: CASSTGGSRGETQYF. CDR3 nucleotide sequence: TGCGCCAGCAGCACAGGAGGGTCCCGGGGGGAGACCCAGTACTTC.

This clonotype was seen a few times. The V and J genes are TRBV27 and TRBJ2-7; weak D call: TRBD2 (5 bases). This CDR3 has 15 amino acids. The germline CDR1 and CDR2 sequences are MNHEY and SMNVEV (reference sequence). The V gene lost 6 bases and the J gene lost 2 bases, with 17 bases spanning the gap. The CDR3 coding sequence is TGTGCCAGCAGCCCTATTACCCAGGAGGCCTACGAGCAGTACTTC. Residues: CASSPITQEAYEQYF.

The genes are TRBV6-2 or TRBV6-3 and TRBJ2-5, with a possible D match to TRBD1 (6 bases). The J call may be in error: the DNA end matches TRBJ2-7 better. This CDR3 has 15 amino acids. Germline loops: CDR1 MNHEY, CDR2 SVGEGT. The CDR3 DNA reads as TGTGCCAGCAGCGCACAGGGCGGGTCCCTCTACGAGCAGTACTTC. Its protein product is CASSAQGGSLYEQYF.

The chain joins TRBV5-1 to TRBJ2-1, with D possibly being TRBD1 or TRBD2 (5 bases each). Germline CDR1 and CDR2: SGHRS and YFSETQ. CDR3 length equals 15 residues. V lost 4 bases and J lost 6, with 17 bases in between. As DNA, the CDR3 is TGCGCCAGCAGCCCCCGCTGGGCAGGGAGCAATGAGCAGTTCTTC. It specifies CASSPRWAGSNEQFF.

This clonotype came up many times. This chain joins TRBV4-3 and TRBJ2-7, with D hard to call. The germline CDR1 and CDR2 sequences are LGHNA and YSLEER. V was cut by 0 bases and J by 2 bases, with 5 bases left in between. The CDR3 has 13 amino acids. The CDR3 DNA follows: TGCGCCAGCAGCCAAGATCTCCCCTACGAGCAGTACTTC. It codes for CASSQDLPYEQYF.

This clonotype has just a few counts. V and J are TRBV7-2 and TRBJ2-7, with D perhaps matching TRBD1 (5 bases). There are 12 residues in the CDR3. V dropped 5 bases and J dropped 6 bases, with 11 bases sitting between them. In germline, CDR1 is SGHTA, CDR2 FQGNSA. The CDR3 nucleotides read TGTGCCAGCAGCCCGTCGGACACCGAGCAGTACTTC. Protein sequence: CASSPSDTEQYF.

This chain connects TRBV6-5 to TRBJ2-5, with a possible D match to TRBD2 (6 bases). Trimming stripped 5 bases from V and 2 bases from J, with 12 bases between. The CDR3 spans 14 residues. CDR1 is MNHEY, CDR2 SVGAGI, per germline. The CDR3 loop reads CASSTGGEQETQYF. The CDR3 DNA reads as TGTGCCAGCAGTACGGGCGGGGAACAAGAGACCCAGTACTTC.